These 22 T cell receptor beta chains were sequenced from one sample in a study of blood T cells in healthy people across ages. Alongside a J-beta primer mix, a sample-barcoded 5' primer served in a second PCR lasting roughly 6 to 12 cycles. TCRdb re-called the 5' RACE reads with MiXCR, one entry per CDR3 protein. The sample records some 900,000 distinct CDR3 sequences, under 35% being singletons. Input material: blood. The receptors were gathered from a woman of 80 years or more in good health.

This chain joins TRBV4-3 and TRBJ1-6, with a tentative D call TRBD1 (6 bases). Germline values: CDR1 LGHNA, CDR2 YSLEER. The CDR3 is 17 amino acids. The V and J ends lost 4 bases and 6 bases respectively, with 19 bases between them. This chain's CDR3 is CASSPNVRQEGNSPLHF. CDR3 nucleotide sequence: TGCGCCAGCAGCCCAAACGTCCGACAGGAGGGTAATTCACCCCTCCACTTT.

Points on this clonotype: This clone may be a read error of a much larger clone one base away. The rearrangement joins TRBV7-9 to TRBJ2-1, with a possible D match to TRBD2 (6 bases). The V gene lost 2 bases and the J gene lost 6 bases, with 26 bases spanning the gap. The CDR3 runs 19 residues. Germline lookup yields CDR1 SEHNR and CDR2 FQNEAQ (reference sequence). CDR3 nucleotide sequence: TGTGCCAGCAGCTTATTCAACGGGGACTCGGCAAACCGACGCAATGAGCAGTTCTTC. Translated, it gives CASSLFNGDSANRRNEQFF.

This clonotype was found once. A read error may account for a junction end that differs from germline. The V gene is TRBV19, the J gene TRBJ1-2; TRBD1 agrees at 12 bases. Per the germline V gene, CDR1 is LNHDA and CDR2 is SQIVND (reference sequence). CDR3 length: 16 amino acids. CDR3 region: CASSSGTGGFSYGHTF. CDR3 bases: TGTGCCAGTAGTTCCGGGACAGGGGGCTTCAGCTATGGCCACACCTTC.

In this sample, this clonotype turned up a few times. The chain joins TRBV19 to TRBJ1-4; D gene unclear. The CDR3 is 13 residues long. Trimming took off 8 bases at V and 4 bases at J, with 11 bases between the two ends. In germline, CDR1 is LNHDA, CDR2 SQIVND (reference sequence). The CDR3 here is CASGSWLNEKLFF. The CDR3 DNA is TGTGCCAGTGGGAGCTGGCTTAATGAAAAACTGTTTTTT.

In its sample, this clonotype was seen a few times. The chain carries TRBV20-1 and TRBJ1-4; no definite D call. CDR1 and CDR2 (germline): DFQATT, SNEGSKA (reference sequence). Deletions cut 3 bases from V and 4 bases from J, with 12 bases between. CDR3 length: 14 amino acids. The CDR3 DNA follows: TGCAGTGCTAGTCCCGGGCTGAGTAATGAAAAACTGTTTTTT. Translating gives CSASPGLSNEKLFF.

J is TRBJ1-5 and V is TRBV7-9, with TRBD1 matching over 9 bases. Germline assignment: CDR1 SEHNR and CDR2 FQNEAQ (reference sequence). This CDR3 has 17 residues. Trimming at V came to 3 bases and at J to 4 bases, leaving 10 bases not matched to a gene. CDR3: CASSFIEGQGYNQPQHF. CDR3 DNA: TGTGCCAGCAGCTTCATTGAGGGACAGGGCTATAATCAGCCCCAGCATTTT.

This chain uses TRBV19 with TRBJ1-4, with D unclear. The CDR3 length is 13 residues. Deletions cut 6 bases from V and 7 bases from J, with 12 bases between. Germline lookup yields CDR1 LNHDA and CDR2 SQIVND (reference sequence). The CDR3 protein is CASSVQRSEKLFF. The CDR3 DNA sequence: TGTGCCAGTAGCGTACAGAGGAGTGAAAAACTGTTTTTT.

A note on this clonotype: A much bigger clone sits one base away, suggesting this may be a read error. The DNA for the CDR3 is TGCAGTGCTAGAGGGACAGCCTACGAGCAGTACTTC. Protein: CSARGTAYEQYF. The chain couples TRBV20-1 to TRBJ2-7, with D possibly matching TRBD1 (6 bases). Germline V lookup: CDR1 DFQATT, CDR2 SNEGSKA (reference sequence). The CDR3 extends over 12 amino acids. V lost 1 base and J lost 2, with 6 bases in between.

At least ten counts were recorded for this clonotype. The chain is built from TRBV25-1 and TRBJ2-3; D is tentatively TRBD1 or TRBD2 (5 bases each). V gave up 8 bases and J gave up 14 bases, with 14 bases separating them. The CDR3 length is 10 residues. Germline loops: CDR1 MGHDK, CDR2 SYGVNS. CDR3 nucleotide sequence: TGTGCCAGCGAGGGGACCACGGCGTATTTT. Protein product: CASEGTTAYF.

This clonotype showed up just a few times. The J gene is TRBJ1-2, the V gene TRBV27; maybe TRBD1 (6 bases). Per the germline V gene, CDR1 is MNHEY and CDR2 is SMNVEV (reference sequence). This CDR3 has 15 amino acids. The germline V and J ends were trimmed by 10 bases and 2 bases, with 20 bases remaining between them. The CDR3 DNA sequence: TGTGCCACCAAACCACAGGGCCCACAGAACTATGGCTACACCTTC. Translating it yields CATKPQGPQNYGYTF.

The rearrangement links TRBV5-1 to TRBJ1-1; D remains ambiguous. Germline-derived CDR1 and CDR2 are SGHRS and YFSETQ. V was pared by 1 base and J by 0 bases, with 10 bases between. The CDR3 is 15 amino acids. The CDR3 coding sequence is TGCGCCAGCAGCTTGATTCCGGGGATGAACACTGAAGCTTTCTTT. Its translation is CASSLIPGMNTEAFF. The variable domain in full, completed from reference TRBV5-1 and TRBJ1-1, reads KAGVTQTPRYLIKTRGQQVTLSCSPISGHRSVSWYQQTPGQGLQFLFEYFSETQRNKGNFPGRFSGRQFSNSRSEMNVSTLELGDSALYLCASSLIPGMNTEAFFGQGTRLTVV.

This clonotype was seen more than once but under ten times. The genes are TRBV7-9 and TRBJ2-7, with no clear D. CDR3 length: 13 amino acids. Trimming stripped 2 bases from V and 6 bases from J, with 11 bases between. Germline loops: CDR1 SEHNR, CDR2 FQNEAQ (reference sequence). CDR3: CASSLSRLSEQYF. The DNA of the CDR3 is TGTGCCAGCAGCTTAAGTAGGTTAAGCGAGCAGTACTTC. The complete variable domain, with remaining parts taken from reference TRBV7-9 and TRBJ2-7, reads DTGVSQNPRHKITKRGQNVTFRCDPISEHNRLYWYRQTLGQGPEFLTYFQNEAQLEKSRLLSDRFSAERPKGSFSTLEIQRTEQGDSAMYLCASSLSRLSEQYFGPGTRLTVT.

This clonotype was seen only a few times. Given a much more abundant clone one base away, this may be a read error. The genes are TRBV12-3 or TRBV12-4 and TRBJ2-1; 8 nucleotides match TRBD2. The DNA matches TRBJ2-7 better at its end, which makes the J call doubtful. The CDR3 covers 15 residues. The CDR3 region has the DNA TGTGCCAGCAGTTTTCGACTAGCGCAATACAATGAGCAGTACTTC. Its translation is CASSFRLAQYNEQYF.

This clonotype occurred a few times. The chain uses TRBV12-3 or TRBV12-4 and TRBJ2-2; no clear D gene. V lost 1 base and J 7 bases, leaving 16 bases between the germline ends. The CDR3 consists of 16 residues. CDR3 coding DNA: TGTGCCAGCAGTTTAGAGGGAAGCATTATCGGCGGGGAGCTGTTTTTT. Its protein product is CASSLEGSIIGGELFF.

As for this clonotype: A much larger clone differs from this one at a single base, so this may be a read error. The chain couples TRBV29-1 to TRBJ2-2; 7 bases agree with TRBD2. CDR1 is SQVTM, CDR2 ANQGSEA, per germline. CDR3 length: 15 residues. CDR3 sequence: CSVCLGGSDPGERFF. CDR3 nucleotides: TGCAGCGTTTGCCTCGGGGGGTCCGACCCGGGGGAGCGGTTTTTT.

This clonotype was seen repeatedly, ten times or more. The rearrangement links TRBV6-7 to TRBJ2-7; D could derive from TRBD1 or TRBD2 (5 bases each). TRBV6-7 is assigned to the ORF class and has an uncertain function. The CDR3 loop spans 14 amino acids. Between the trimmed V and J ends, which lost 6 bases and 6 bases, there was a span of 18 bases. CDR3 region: CASRPGTPKCEQYF. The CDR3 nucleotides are TGTGCCAGCAGACCCGGGACGCCTAAGTGCGAGCAGTACTTC.

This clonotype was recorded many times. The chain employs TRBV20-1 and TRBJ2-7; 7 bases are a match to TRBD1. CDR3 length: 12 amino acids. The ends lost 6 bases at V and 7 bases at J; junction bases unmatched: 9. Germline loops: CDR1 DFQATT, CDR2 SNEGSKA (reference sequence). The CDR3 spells CSASRDSIEQYF. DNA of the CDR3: TGCAGTGCGAGCCGGGACAGCATAGAGCAGTACTTC.

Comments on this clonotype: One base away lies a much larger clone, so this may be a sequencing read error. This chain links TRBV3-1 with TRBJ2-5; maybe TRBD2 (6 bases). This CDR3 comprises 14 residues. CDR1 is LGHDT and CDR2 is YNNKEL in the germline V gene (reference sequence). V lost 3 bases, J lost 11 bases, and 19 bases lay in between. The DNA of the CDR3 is TGTGCCAGCAGCCAGCGGGGAGCAATAGAGGTGCAGTACTTC. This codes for CASSQRGAIEVQYF.

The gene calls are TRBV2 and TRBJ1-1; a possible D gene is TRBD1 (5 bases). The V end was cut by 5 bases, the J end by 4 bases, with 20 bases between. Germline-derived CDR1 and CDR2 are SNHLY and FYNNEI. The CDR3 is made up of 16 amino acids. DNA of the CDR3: TGTGCCAGCAGTTCTAAAACTGGGGCTAGCGGCACTGAAGCTTTCTTT. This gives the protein CASSSKTGASGTEAFF. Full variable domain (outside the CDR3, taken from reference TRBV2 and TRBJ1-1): EPEVTQTPSHQVTQMGQEVILRCVPISNHLYFYWYRQILGQKVEFLVSFYNNEISEKSEIFDDQFSVERPDGSNFTLKIRSTKLEDSAMYFCASSSKTGASGTEAFFGQGTRLTVV.

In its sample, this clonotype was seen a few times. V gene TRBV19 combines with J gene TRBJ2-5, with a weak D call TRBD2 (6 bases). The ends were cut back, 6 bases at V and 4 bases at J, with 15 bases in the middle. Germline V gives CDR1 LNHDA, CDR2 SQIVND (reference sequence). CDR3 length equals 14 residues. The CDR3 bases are TGTGCCAGTAGGGAGGGTCATACAGGAGAGACCCAGTACTTC. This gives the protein CASREGHTGETQYF.

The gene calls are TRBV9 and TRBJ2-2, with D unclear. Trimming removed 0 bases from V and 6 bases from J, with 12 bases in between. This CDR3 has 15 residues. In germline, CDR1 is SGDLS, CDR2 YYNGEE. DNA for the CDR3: TGTGCCAGCAGCGTAGGAGTAGTGGGCCCCGGGGAGCTGTTTTTT. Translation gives CASSVGVVGPGELFF.

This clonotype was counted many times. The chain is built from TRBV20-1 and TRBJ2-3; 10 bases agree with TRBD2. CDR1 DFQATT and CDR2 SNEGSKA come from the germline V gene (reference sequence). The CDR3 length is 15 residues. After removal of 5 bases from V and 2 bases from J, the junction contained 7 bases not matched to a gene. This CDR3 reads CSAEAGTSVTDTQYF. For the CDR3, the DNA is TGCAGTGCTGAGGCCGGGACTAGCGTCACAGATACGCAGTATTTT.